The TCR beta chain under discussion was sequenced for a study of low-dose radiotherapy and immunotherapy resistance in tumors. Regarding time point: before trial treatment. CDR1 is DFQATT and CDR2 is SNEGSKA in the germline V gene (reference sequence). The CDR3 consists of 13 residues. Deletions cut 1 base from V and 4 bases from J, with 11 bases between. This clonotype was seen repeatedly, ten times or more. Alpha and beta chains were covered, as first-strand cDNA relied on TRAV- and TRBV-specific primers. The authors amplified TCRs for approximately 20 PCR cycles with a constant-region primer and a V-primer adapter. TCRdb reprocessed the reads via MiXCR and lists one record per CDR3 protein. This table holds 70,000 to 90,000 distinct CDR3 sequences, roughly a sixth found once.

V usage is TRBV20-1 and J usage is TRBJ2-7, with D hard to call. This TCR came from a male donor with prostate cancer. The source was PBMCs, collected before treatment. CDR3 DNA sequence: TGCAGTGCTAGAGTTCTCCTAAATTACGAGCAGTACTTC. It translates to CSARVLLNYEQYF.